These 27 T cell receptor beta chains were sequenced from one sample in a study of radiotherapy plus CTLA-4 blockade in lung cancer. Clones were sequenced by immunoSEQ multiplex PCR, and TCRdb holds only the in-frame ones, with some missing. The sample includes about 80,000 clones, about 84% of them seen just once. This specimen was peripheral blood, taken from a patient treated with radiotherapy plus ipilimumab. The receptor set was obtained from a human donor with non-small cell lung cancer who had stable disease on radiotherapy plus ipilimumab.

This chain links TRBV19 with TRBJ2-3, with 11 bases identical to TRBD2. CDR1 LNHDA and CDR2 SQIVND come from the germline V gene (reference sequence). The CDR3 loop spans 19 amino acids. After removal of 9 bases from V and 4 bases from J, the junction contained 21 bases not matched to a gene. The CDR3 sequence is CASGRGELAGGSPPDTQYF. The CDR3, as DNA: TGTGCCAGCGGGAGGGGTGAGCTAGCGGGAGGTAGTCCCCCAGATACGCAGTATTTT.

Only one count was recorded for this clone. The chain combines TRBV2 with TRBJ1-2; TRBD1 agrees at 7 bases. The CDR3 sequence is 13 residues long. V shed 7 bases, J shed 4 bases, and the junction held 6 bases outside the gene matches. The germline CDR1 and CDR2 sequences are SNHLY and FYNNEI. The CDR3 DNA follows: TGTGCCAGCACCTCGCCAGGGGGCTATGGCTACACCTTC. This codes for CASTSPGGYGYTF.

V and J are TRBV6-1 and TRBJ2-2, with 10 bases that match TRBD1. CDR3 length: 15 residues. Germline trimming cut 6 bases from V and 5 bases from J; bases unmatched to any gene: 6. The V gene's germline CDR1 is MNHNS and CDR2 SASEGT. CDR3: CASRRQGALTGELFF. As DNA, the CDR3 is TGTGCCAGCAGAAGACAGGGGGCTTTAACCGGGGAGCTGTTTTTT.

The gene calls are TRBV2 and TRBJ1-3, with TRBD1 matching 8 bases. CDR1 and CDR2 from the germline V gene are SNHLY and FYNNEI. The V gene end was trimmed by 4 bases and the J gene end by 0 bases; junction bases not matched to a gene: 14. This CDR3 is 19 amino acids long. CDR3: CASSVSGTGQISSGNTIYF. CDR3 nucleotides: TGTGCCAGCAGTGTGAGTGGGACAGGACAAATATCCTCTGGAAACACCATATATTTT. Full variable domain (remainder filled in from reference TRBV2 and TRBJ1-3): EPEVTQTPSHQVTQMGQEVILRCVPISNHLYFYWYRQILGQKVEFLVSFYNNEISEKSEIFDDQFSVERPDGSNFTLKIRSTKLEDSAMYFCASSVSGTGQISSGNTIYFGEGSWLTVV.

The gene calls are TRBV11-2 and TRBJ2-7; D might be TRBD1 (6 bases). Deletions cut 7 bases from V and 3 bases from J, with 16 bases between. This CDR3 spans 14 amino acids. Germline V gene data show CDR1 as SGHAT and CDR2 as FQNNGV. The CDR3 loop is CASTQQGSLYEQYF. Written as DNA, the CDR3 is TGTGCCAGCACCCAACAGGGATCTCTCTACGAGCAGTACTTC.

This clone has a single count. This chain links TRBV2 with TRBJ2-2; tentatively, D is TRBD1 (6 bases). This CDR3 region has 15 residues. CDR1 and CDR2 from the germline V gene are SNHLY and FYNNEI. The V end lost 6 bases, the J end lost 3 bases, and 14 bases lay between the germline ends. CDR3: CASRITGSYTGELFF. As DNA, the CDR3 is TGTGCCAGCAGAATCACAGGGAGCTACACCGGGGAGCTGTTTTTT.

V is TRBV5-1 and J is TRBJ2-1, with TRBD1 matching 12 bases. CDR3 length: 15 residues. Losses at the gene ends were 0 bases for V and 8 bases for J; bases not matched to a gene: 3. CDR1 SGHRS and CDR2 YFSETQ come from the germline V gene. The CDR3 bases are TGCGCCAGCAGCTTGGTGGGACAGGGGGCACATGAGCAGTTCTTC. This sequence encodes CASSLVGQGAHEQFF.

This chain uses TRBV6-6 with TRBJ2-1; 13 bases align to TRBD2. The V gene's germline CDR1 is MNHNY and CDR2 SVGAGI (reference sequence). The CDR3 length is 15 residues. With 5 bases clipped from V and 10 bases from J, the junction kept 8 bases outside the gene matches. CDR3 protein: CASSRTSGGAGEQFF. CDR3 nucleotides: TGTGCCAGCAGTCGCACTAGCGGGGGGGCCGGAGAGCAGTTCTTC.

The CDR3 reads CASSQESANTGELFF. For the CDR3, the DNA is TGTGCCAGCAGCCAAGAATCCGCGAACACCGGGGAGCTGTTTTTT. The chain is built from TRBV4-2 and TRBJ2-2; D is unclear. CDR1 LGHNA and CDR2 YNFKEQ come from the germline V gene. The CDR3 covers 15 residues. V was trimmed by 0 bases and J by 0 bases, leaving 5 bases between them.

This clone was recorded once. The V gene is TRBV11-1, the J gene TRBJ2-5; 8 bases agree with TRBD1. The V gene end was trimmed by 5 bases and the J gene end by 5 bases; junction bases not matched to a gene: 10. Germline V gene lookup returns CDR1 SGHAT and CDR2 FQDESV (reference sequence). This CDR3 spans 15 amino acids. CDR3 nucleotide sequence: TGTGCCAGCAGCCCGGCGACAGGGGTCTGGGAGACCCAGTACTTC. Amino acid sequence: CASSPATGVWETQYF.

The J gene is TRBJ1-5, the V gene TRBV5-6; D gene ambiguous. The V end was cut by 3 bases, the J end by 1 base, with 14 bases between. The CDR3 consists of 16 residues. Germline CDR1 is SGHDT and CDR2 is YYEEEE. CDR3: CASSWRAGGSNQPQHF. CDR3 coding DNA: TGTGCCAGCAGCTGGAGGGCGGGCGGGAGCAATCAGCCCCAGCATTTT.

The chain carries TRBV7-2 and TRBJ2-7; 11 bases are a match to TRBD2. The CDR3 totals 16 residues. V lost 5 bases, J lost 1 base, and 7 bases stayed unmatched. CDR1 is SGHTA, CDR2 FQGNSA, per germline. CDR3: CASSISSGGRSYEQYF. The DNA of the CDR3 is TGTGCCAGCAGCATTTCTAGCGGGGGGAGGTCCTACGAGCAGTACTTC.

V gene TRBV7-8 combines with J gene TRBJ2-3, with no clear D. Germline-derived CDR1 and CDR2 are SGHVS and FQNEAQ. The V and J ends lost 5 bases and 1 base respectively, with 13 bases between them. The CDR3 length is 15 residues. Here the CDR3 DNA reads TGTGCCAGCAGCGCCCTAGTAATGGGCACAGATACGCAGTATTTT. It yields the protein CASSALVMGTDTQYF.

CDR3 residues: CSAGQGPNTEAFF. The CDR3, as DNA: TGCAGCGCCGGACAGGGGCCGAACACTGAAGCTTTCTTT. The V gene is TRBV29-1, the J gene TRBJ1-1, with 9 bases identical to TRBD1. The V segment lost 7 bases and the J segment 1 base; nucleotides outside the gene matches: 4. The CDR3 has 13 residues. Germline V gives CDR1 SQVTM, CDR2 ANQGSEA.

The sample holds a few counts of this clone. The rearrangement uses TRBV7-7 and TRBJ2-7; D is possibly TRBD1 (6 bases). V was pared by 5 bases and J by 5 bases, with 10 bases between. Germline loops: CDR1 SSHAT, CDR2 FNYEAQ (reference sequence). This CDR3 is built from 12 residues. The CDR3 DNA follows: TGTGCCAGCAGCGCCACAGGGAACGAGCAGTACTTC. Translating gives CASSATGNEQYF.

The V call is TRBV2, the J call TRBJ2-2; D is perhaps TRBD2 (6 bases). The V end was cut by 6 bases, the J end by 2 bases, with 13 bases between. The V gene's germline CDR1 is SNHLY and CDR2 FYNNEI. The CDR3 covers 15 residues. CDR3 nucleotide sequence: TGTGCCAGCAGGATTGAGGGACTTAACACCGGGGAGCTGTTTTTT. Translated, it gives CASRIEGLNTGELFF.

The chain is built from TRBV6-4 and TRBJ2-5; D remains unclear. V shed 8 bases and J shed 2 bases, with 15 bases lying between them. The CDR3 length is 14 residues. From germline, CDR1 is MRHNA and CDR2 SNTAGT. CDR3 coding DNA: TGTGCCAGCCAACTACCAGCTGGTCAAGAGACCCAGTACTTC. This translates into CASQLPAGQETQYF.

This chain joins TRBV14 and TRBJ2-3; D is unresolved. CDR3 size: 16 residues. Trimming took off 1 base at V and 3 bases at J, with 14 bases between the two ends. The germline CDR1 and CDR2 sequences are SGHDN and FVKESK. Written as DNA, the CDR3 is TGTGCCAGCAGCCAAGTAGCAGGATCCAGTACAGATACGCAGTATTTT. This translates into CASSQVAGSSTDTQYF. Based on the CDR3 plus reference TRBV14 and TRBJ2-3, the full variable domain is EAGVTQFPSHSVIEKGQTVTLRCDPISGHDNLYWYRRVMGKEIKFLLHFVKESKQDESGMPNNRFLAERTGGTYSTLKVQPAELEDSGVYFCASSQVAGSSTDTQYFGPGTRLTVL.

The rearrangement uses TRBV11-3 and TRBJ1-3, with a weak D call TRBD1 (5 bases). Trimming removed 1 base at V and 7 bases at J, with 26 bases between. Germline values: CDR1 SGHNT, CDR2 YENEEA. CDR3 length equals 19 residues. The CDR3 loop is CASSLVTPSGRGRVNTIYF. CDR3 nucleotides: TGTGCCAGCAGCTTAGTAACGCCCTCAGGGAGGGGCAGGGTCAACACCATATATTTT.

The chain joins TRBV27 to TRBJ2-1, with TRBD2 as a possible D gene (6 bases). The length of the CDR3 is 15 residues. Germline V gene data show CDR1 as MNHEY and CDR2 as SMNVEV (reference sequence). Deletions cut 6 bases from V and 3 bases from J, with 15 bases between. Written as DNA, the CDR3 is TGTGCCAGCAGCCAAACGGGACTGCTCTACAATGAGCAGTTCTTC. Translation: CASSQTGLLYNEQFF.

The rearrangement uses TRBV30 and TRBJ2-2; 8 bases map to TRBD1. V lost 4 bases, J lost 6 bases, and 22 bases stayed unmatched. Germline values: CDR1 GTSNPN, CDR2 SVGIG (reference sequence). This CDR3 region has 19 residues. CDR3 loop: CAWTSYLNGQGAYAGELFF. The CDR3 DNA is TGTGCCTGGACTTCCTACCTTAATGGGCAGGGGGCATATGCCGGGGAGCTGTTTTTT.

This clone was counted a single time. CDR3 sequence reads: CASSLGTGNNEQYF. The DNA for the CDR3 is TGCGCCAGCAGCTTGGGGACAGGGAATAACGAGCAGTACTTC. This chain links TRBV5-1 with TRBJ2-7, with TRBD1 identical over 8 bases. The length of the CDR3 is 14 residues. V lost 0 bases and J lost 5; bases outside the gene matches: 4. Germline CDR1 SGHRS, CDR2 YFSETQ. Based on the CDR3 plus reference TRBV5-1 and TRBJ2-7, the full variable domain is KAGVTQTPRYLIKTRGQQVTLSCSPISGHRSVSWYQQTPGQGLQFLFEYFSETQRNKGNFPGRFSGRQFSNSRSEMNVSTLELGDSALYLCASSLGTGNNEQYFGPGTRLTVT.

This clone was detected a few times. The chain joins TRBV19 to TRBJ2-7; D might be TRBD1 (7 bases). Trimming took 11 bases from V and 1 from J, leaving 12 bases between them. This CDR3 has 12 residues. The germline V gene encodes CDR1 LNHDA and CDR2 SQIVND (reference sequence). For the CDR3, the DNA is TGTGCCGCAGGGGGGTCATCCTACGAGCAGTACTTC. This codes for CAAGGSSYEQYF.

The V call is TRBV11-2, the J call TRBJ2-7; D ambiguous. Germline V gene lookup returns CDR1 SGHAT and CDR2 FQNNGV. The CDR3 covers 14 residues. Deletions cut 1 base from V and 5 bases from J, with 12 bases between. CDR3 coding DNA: TGTGCCAGCAGCTTAGGGACCCCCTACAACGAGCAGTACTTC. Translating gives CASSLGTPYNEQYF.

CDR3 in DNA: TGTGCCAGCAGCCCCCAAGGAGGGGGCGTCGGGGTTTCCGGCTACACCTTC. Residues: CASSPQGGGVGVSGYTF. V and J are TRBV7-2 and TRBJ1-2, with 7 nucleotides matching TRBD1. The ends lost 5 bases at V and 8 bases at J; junction bases unmatched: 20. In germline, CDR1 is SGHTA, CDR2 FQGNSA. This CDR3 has 17 amino acids. The variable domain in full, completed from reference TRBV7-2 and TRBJ1-2, reads GAGVSQSPSNKVTEKGKDVELRCDPISGHTALYWYRQSLGQGLEFLIYFQGNSAPDKSGLPSDRFSAERTGGSVSTLTIQRTQQEDSAVYLCASSPQGGGVGVSGYTFGSGTRLTVV.

This CDR3 reads CASRKGGFSYEQYF. CDR3 sequence (DNA): TGTGCCAGCAGAAAAGGGGGGTTTTCCTACGAGCAGTACTTC. V usage is TRBV13 and J usage is TRBJ2-7; tentatively, D is TRBD1 or TRBD2 (6 bases each). The V and J ends lost 6 bases and 1 base respectively, with 13 bases between them. From germline, CDR1 is PRHDT and CDR2 FYEKMQ (reference sequence). This CDR3 comprises 14 residues.

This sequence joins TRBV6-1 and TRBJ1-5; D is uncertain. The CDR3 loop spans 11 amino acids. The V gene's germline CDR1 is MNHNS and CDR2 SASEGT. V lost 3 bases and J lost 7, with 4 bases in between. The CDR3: CASSEVQPQHF. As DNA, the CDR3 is TGTGCCAGCAGTGAGGTGCAGCCCCAGCATTTT.